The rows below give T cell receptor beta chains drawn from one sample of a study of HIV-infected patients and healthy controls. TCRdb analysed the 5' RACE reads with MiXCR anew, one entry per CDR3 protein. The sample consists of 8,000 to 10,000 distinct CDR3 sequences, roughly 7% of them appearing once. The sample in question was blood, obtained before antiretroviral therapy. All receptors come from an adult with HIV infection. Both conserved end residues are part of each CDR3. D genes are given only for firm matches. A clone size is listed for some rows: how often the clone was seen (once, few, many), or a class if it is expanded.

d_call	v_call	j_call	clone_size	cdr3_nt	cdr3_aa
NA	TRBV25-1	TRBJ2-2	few	TGTGCCAGCAAGGGACTGTCGAACACCGGGGAGCTGTTTTTT	CASKGLSNTGELFF
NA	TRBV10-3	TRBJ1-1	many	TGTGCCATCAGTGAGCCAGGGAGGAACACTGAAGCTTTCTTT	CAISEPGRNTEAFF
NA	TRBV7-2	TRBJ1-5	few	TGTGCCAGCAGCTCCTCCTGGGGGGATCAGCCCCAGCATTTT	CASSSSWGDQPQHF
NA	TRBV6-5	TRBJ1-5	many	TGTGCCAGCAGTGCAGGTATCTCGACGGGTCAGCCCCAGCATTTT	CASSAGISTGQPQHF
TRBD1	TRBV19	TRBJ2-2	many	TGTGCCAGTAGTATAAAGTCGGGACAGGGGAACACCGGGGAGCTGTTTTTT	CASSIKSGQGNTGELFF
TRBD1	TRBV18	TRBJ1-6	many	TGTGCCAGCTCACCTTACCGGGACAGCCAAGCTACCCTCCACTTT	CASSPYRDSQATLHF
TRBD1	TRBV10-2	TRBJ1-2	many	TGCGCCAGCAACCCTGGGCAGGGGGCCAACTATGGCTACACCTTC	CASNPGQGANYGYTF
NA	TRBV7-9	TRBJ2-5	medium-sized	TGTGCCAGCAGCTTAGAATTCCGGGAGACCCAGTACTTC	CASSLEFRETQYF
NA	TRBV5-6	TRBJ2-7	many	TGTGCCAGCAGCTTGGTGGCGTCTACCTACGAGCAGTACTTC	CASSLVASTYEQYF
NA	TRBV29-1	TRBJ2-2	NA	TGCAGCGTTGGTGCGGCGAACACCGGGGAGCTGTTTTTT	CSVGAANTGELFF
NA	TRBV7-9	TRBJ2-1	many	TGTGCCAGCAGCTTAAGTAGGATCGGAAGGGAGGAGCAGTTCTTC	CASSLSRIGREEQFF